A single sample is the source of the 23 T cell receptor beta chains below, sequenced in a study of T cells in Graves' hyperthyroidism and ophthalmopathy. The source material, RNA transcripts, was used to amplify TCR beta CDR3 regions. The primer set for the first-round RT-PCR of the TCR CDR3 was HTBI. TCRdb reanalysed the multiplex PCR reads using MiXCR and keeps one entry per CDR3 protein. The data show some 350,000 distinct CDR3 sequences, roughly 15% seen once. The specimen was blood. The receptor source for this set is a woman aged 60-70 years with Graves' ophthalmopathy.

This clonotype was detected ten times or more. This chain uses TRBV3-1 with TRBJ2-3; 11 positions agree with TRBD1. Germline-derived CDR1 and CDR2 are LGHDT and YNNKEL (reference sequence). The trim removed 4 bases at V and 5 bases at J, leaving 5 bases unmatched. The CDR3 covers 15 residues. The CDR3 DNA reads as TGTGCCAGCAGCCCCTGGGACAGGGGGGAAGATACGCAGTATTTT. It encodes CASSPWDRGEDTQYF.

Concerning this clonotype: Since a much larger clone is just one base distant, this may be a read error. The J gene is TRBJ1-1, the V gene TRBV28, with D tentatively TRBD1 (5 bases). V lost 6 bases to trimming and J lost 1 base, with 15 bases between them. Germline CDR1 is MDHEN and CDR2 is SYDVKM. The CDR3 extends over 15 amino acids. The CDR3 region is CASRSLAGRNTEAFF. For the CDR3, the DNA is TGTGCCAGCAGAAGCCTAGCGGGACGGAACACTGAAGCTTTCTTT.

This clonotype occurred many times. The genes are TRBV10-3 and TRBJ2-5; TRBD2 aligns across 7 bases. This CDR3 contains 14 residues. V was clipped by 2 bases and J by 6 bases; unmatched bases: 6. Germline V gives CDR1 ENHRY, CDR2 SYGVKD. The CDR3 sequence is CAISEGTTVKTQYF. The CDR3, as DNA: TGTGCCATCAGTGAGGGGACTACCGTCAAGACCCAGTACTTC.

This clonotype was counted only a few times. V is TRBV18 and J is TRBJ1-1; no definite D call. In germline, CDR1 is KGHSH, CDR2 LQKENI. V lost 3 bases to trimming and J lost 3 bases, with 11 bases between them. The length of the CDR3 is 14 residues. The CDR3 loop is CASSPSSGYTEAFF. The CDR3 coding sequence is TGTGCCAGCTCACCTTCTTCGGGTTACACTGAAGCTTTCTTT. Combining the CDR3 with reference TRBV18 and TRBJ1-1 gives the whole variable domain NAGVMQNPRHLVRRRGQEARLRCSPMKGHSHVYWYRQLPEEGLKFMVYLQKENIIDESGMPKERFSAEFPKEGPSILRIQQVVRGDSAAYFCASSPSSGYTEAFFGQGTRLTVV.

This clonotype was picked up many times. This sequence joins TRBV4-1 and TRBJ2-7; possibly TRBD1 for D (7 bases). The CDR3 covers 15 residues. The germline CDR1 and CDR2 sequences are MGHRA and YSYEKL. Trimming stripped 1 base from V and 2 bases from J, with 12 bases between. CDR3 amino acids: CASSQVSGGTYEQYF. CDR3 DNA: TGCGCCAGCAGCCAAGTTTCAGGGGGGACCTACGAGCAGTACTTC.

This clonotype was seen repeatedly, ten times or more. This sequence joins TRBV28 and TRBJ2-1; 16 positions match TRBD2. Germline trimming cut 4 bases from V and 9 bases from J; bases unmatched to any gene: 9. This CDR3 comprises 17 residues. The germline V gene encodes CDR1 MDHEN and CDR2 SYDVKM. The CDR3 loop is CASSSPGTSGRAAEQFF. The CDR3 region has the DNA TGTGCCAGCAGTTCCCCCGGGACTAGCGGGAGGGCGGCTGAGCAGTTCTTC.

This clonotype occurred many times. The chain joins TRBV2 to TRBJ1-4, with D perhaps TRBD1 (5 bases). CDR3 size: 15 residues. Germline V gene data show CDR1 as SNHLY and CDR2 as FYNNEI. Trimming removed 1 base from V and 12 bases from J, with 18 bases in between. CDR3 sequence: CASSEGAGWVSELFF. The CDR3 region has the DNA TGTGCCAGCAGTGAAGGGGCAGGGTGGGTATCGGAACTGTTTTTT.

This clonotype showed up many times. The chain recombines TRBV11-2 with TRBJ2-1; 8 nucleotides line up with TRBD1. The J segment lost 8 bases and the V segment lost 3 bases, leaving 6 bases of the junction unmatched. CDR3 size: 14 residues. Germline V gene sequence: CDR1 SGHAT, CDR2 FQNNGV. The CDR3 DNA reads TGTGCCAGCAGCTTTGGGCAGGGGGCTTATGAGCAGTTCTTC. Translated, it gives CASSFGQGAYEQFF.

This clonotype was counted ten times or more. For the CDR3, the DNA is TGTGCCAGCAGTTTAGGGGACAGGGTGACAGATACGCAGTATTTT. As protein: CASSLGDRVTDTQYF. The J gene is TRBJ2-3, the V gene TRBV12-3 or TRBV12-4; 9 nucleotides align to TRBD1. This CDR3 has 15 residues. Losses at the gene ends were 1 base for V and 3 bases for J; bases not matched to a gene: 2.

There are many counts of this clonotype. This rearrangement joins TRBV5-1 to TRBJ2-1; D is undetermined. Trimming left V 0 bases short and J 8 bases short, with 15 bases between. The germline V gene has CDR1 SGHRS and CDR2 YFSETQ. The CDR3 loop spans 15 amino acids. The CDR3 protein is CASSLVLGRSDEQFF. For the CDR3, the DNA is TGCGCCAGCAGCTTGGTATTAGGACGAAGCGATGAGCAGTTCTTC.

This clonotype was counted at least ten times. CDR3 DNA sequence: TGTGCCAGCAGACGTGTTTCGAGCAGCAATCAGCCCCAGCATTTT. Translating gives CASRRVSSSNQPQHF. The chain links TRBV6-1 to TRBJ1-5; D unclear. This CDR3 is built from 15 residues. V lost 6 bases and J 1 base, leaving 13 bases between the germline ends. Germline CDR1 MNHNS, CDR2 SASEGT.

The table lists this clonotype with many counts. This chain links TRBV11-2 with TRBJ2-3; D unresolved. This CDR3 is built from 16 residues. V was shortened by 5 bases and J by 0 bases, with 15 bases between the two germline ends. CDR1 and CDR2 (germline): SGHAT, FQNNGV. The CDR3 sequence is CASSGYQPTSTDTQYF. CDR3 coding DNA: TGTGCCAGCAGCGGTTACCAACCCACTAGCACAGATACGCAGTATTTT.

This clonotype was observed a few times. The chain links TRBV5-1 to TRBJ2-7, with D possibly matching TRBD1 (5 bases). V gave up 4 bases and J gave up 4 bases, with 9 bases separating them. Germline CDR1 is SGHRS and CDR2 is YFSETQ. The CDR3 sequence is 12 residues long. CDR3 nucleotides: TGCGCCAGCAGCGCGAGACAGTACGAGCAGTACTTC. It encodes CASSARQYEQYF.

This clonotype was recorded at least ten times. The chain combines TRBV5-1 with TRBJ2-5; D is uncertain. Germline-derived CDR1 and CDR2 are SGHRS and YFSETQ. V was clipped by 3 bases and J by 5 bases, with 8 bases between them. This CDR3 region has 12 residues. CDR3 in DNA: TGCGCCAGCAGCTACCAATCTGAGACCCAGTACTTC. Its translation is CASSYQSETQYF.

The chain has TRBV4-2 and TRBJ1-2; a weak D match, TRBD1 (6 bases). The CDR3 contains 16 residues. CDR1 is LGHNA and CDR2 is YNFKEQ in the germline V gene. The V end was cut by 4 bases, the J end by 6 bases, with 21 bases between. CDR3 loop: CASSRGGGPGFDGYTF. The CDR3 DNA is TGTGCCAGCAGCCGAGGTGGGGGGCCCGGTTTCGATGGCTACACCTTC.

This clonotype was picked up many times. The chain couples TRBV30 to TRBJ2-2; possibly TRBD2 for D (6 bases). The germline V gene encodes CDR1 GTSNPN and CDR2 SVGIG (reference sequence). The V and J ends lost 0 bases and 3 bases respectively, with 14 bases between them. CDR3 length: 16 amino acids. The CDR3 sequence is CAWSVRSGSHTGELFF. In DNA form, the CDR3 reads TGTGCCTGGAGTGTACGATCCGGGAGCCACACCGGGGAGCTGTTTTTT.

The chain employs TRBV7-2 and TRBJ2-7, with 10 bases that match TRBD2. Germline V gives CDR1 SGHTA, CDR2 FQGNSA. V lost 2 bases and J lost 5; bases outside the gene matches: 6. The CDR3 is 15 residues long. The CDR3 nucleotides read TGTGCCAGCAGCTTACGCGGGACTAGCGACAACGAGCAGTACTTC. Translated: CASSLRGTSDNEQYF.

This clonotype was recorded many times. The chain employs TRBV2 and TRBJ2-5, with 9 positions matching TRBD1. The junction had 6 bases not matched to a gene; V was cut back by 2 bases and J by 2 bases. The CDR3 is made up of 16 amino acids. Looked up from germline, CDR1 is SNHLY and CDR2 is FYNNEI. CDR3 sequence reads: CASSEWTGARQETQYF. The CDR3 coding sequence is TGTGCCAGCAGTGAATGGACAGGGGCCAGACAAGAGACCCAGTACTTC.

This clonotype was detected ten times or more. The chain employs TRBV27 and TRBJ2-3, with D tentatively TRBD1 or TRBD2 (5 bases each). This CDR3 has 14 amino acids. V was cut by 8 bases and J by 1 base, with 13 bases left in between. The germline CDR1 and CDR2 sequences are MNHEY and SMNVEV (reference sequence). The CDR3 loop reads CASSELGGTDTQYF. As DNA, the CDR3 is TGTGCCAGCTCGGAGCTGGGGGGCACAGATACGCAGTATTTT.

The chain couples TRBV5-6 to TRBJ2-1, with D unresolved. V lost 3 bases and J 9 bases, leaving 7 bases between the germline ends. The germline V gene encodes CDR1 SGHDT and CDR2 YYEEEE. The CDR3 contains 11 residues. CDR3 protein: CASSYSFEQFF. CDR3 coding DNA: TGTGCCAGCAGCTATTCTTTTGAGCAGTTCTTC.

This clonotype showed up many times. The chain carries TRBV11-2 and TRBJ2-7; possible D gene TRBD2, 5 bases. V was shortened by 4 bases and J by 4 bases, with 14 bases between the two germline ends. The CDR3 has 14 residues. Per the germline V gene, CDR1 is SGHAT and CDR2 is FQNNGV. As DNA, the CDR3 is TGTGCCAGCAGCTCACCCCGGGAAGGGTACGAGCAGTACTTC. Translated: CASSSPREGYEQYF.

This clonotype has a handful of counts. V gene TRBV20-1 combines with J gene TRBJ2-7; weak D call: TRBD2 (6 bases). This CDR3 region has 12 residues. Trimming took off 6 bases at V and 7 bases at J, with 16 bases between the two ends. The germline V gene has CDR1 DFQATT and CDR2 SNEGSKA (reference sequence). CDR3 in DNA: TGCAGTGCGCGGCGGGGTTCCAATGAGCAGTACTTC. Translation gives CSARRGSNEQYF.

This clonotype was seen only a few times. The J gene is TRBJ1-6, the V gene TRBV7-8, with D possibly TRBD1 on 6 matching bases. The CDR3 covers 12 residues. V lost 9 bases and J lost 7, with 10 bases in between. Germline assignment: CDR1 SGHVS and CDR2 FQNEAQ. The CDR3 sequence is CASGTSNSPLHF. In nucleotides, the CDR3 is TGTGCCAGTGGGACATCGAATTCACCCCTCCACTTT.